These T cell receptor beta chains were read from a single sample in a study of cytomegalovirus exposure and HLA in healthy donors. Assay: immunoSEQ multiplex PCR; the TCRdb copy retains only in-frame clones and omits some. The data contain about 63,000 clones, around four fifths of them singletons. Sequenced material: PBMCs. These receptors were taken from a woman aged 25 to 45 in good health and CMV-seronegative. Both conserved end residues are part of each CDR3. The D gene is left open where the match is weak. The listing skips clone size in some rows; elsewhere it reads once, few, many or a size class.

j_call v_call clone_size d_call cdr3_aa cdr3_nt
TRBJ1-1 TRBV5-6 NA NA CASSLLIGQRNTEAFF TGTGCCAGCAGCTTGCTAATTGGACAACGGAACACTGAAGCTTTCTTT
TRBJ1-1 TRBV30 once TRBD1 CAWDRGGDTEAFF TGTGCCTGGGACAGGGGCGGGGACACTGAAGCTTTCTTT
TRBJ2-1 TRBV7-2 few TRBD2 CASSLAGGPSEGFF TGTGCCAGCAGCTTAGCGGGAGGGCCATCGGAGGGGTTCTTC
TRBJ1-1 TRBV7-9 NA TRBD1 CASSLLGTGGEAFF TGTGCCAGCAGCTTATTAGGGACAGGGGGGGAGGCTTTCTTT
TRBJ2-7 TRBV27 NA NA CASSPDSSYEQYF TGTGCCAGCAGTCCGGACTCGTCCTACGAGCAGTACTTC
TRBJ2-1 TRBV9 NA TRBD2 CASSVTSGGDEQFF TGTGCCAGCAGCGTGACTAGCGGGGGCGATGAGCAGTTCTTC
TRBJ2-7 TRBV7-9 NA TRBD1 CASSLETGGVDEQYF TGTGCCAGCAGCTTAGAGACAGGGGGCGTCGACGAGCAGTACTTC
TRBJ2-3 TRBV25-1 NA TRBD1 CASSDRQGGTDTQYF TGTGCCAGCAGTGATCGACAGGGAGGCACAGATACGCAGTATTTT
TRBJ1-5 TRBV18 NA NA CASSRAGNQPQHF TGTGCCAGCTCACGGGCCGGCAATCAGCCCCAGCATTTT
TRBJ2-3 TRBV10-3 NA TRBD2 CAIGLAGADTQYF TGTGCCATTGGACTAGCGGGAGCAGATACGCAGTATTTT
TRBJ1-1 TRBV7-9 few NA CASSSGSGDTEAFF TGTGCCAGCAGCTCCGGGTCGGGTGACACTGAAGCTTTCTTT
TRBJ1-5 TRBV6-1 NA NA CASSEPGISNQPQHF TGTGCCAGCAGTGAACCAGGGATTAGCAATCAGCCCCAGCATTTT
TRBJ1-1 TRBV4-3 few TRBD1 CASSQDPTGTINTEAFF TGCGCCAGCAGCCAAGATCCGACAGGGACCATCAACACTGAAGCTTTCTTT
TRBJ1-2 TRBV30 NA NA CAWRDGQNYGYTF TGTGCCTGGAGGGACGGACAGAACTATGGCTACACCTTC
TRBJ2-2 TRBV4-2 NA TRBD2 CASSQAATSGDTGELFF TGTGCCAGCAGCCAAGCGGCGACTAGCGGGGACACCGGGGAGCTGTTTTTT
TRBJ1-1 TRBV19 once NA CASSVEGNTEAFF TGTGCCAGTAGTGTGGAGGGAAACACTGAAGCTTTCTTT
TRBJ1-1 TRBV29-1 NA TRBD1 CSAGTGVYTEAFF TGCAGCGCCGGGACAGGGGTTTATACTGAAGCTTTCTTT
TRBJ2-6 TRBV5-1 NA TRBD1 CASSSTGAGANVLTF TGCGCCAGCAGTTCGACAGGGGCTGGGGCCAACGTCCTGACTTTC
TRBJ2-5 TRBV7-9 NA TRBD1 CASSFAGGETQYF TGTGCCAGCAGCTTCGCAGGGGGAGAGACCCAGTACTTC